Below are 21 T cell receptor beta chains sequenced from a single sample in a study of Graves' ophthalmopathy and Graves' hyperthyroidism. RNA transcripts were the source from which TCR beta CDR3 regions were amplified. An opening RT-PCR round employed HTBI primers and preceded a second-round multiplex PCR. TCRdb itself ran the multiplex PCR reads through MiXCR, one entry per CDR3 protein. The sample yields about 25,000 distinct CDR3 sequences, about half seen once. Sequenced material: peripheral blood. These receptors were taken from an adult woman with stable Graves' hyperthyroidism.

This chain joins TRBV6-4 and TRBJ2-1; 13 bases are shared with TRBD2. The CDR3 runs 13 residues. After removal of 6 bases from V and 10 bases from J, the junction contained 3 bases not matched to a gene. Per the germline V gene, CDR1 is MRHNA and CDR2 is SNTAGT. CDR3 bases: TGTGCCAGCAGGTCGGGACTAGCGGGAGAGCAGTTCTTC. As protein: CASRSGLAGEQFF.

This clonotype was seen a handful of times. This CDR3 is CASSPSGGGTEAFF. For the CDR3, the DNA is TGTGCCAGCAGCCCGTCGGGGGGTGGGACTGAAGCTTTCTTT. The chain has TRBV7-2 and TRBJ1-1; a weak D match, TRBD1 (5 bases). This CDR3 has 14 residues. V was clipped by 5 bases and J by 5 bases, with 15 bases between them. Looked up from germline, CDR1 is SGHTA and CDR2 is FQGNSA.

This clonotype has just one count. The rearrangement joins TRBV9 to TRBJ1-2; 7 positions match TRBD1. Germline CDR1 is SGDLS and CDR2 is YYNGEE. CDR3 size: 15 residues. The J segment lost 0 bases and the V segment lost 1 base, leaving 3 bases of the junction unmatched. CDR3 bases: TGTGCCAGCAGCGTACTTACAGGGGCTAACTATGGCTACACCTTC. It specifies CASSVLTGANYGYTF.

With regard to this clonotype: The junction departs from germline at one end; a sequencing error may be responsible. This chain connects TRBV6-5 to TRBJ2-7, with D perhaps TRBD2 (6 bases). The germline CDR1 and CDR2 sequences are MNHEY and SVGAGI. The CDR3 consists of 15 residues. CDR3 residues: CTSRYSLRDTYEQYF. Here the CDR3 DNA reads TGTACCAGCAGATACTCGTTGCGGGATACCTACGAGCAGTACTTC.

The chain combines TRBV15 with TRBJ2-7, with D maybe TRBD1 (6 bases). Trimming removed 1 base from V and 3 bases from J, with 10 bases in between. The CDR3 has 14 residues. CDR1 is LNHNV and CDR2 is YYDKDF in the germline V gene (reference sequence). CDR3 in DNA: TGTGCCACCAGCAGAGTACAGGGTAACTACGAGCAGTACTTC. This encodes CATSRVQGNYEQYF.

The chain combines TRBV10-3 with TRBJ2-7, with 10 bases that match TRBD2. CDR1 is ENHRY and CDR2 is SYGVKD in the germline V gene. J was trimmed by 0 bases and V by 6 bases; bases with no gene match: 5. This CDR3 is built from 15 residues. This CDR3 is CAISNSGRASYEQYF. In DNA form, the CDR3 reads TGTGCCATCAGCAACAGCGGGAGGGCCTCCTACGAGCAGTACTTC.

The chain employs TRBV14 and TRBJ2-3; weak D call: TRBD2 (6 bases). This CDR3 contains 17 residues. Germline V gene data show CDR1 as SGHDN and CDR2 as FVKESK. Trimming shortened V by 0 bases and J by 11 bases, and 24 bases separated the two germline ends. CDR3 bases: TGTGCCAGCAGCCAAGATAAGGAGCGGGTCGCATCCGTCGGGCAGTATTTT. Its translation is CASSQDKERVASVGQYF. Filled out from reference TRBV14 and TRBJ2-3, the complete variable domain reads EAGVTQFPSHSVIEKGQTVTLRCDPISGHDNLYWYRRVMGKEIKFLLHFVKESKQDESGMPNNRFLAERTGGTYSTLKVQPAELEDSGVYFCASSQDKERVASVGQYFGPGTRLTVL.

Many counts were recorded for this clonotype. This chain uses TRBV9 with TRBJ1-4, with D maybe TRBD1 (5 bases). This CDR3 comprises 16 residues. Germline V CDR1 and CDR2: SGDLS, YYNGEE. Trimming left V 3 bases short and J 8 bases short, with 20 bases between. The CDR3 spells CASSGSKGDLGEKLFF. Written as DNA, the CDR3 is TGTGCCAGCAGCGGTTCGAAAGGGGACTTAGGGGAAAAACTGTTTTTT.

In nucleotides, the CDR3 is TGCAGTGCCCCGAGCCCAACTAGCGGGAGAGGCTATGGAAACACCATATATTTT. Protein: CSAPSPTSGRGYGNTIYF. The chain is built from TRBV20-1 and TRBJ1-3; D uncertain. The CDR3 has 18 amino acids. Germline CDR1 is DFQATT and CDR2 is SNEGSKA (reference sequence). Trimming removed 6 bases from V and 3 bases from J, with 27 bases in between.

The chain has TRBV6-1 and TRBJ1-3; D gene uncertain. Deletions cut 5 bases from V and 4 bases from J, with 12 bases between. CDR1 and CDR2 (germline): MNHNS, SASEGT. The CDR3 extends over 14 amino acids. The chain's CDR3 is CASSPRTGGNTIYF. The CDR3 coding sequence is TGTGCCAGCAGTCCCAGGACGGGCGGAAACACCATATATTTT.

This clonotype has at least ten counts. V gene TRBV20-1 combines with J gene TRBJ1-1; D is possibly TRBD1 (5 bases). With 2 bases removed from V and 4 bases from J, the gap between germline ends came to 14 bases. The CDR3 consists of 14 residues. CDR1 is DFQATT and CDR2 is SNEGSKA in the germline V gene (reference sequence). The CDR3 loop reads CSARRPGRATEAFF. In nucleotides, the CDR3 is TGCAGTGCTAGACGCCCGGGGCGAGCCACTGAAGCTTTCTTT.

This clonotype was seen once. The CDR3 does not end in the conserved phenylalanine or tryptophan, so this is likely a read error. The chain employs TRBV5-1 and TRBJ1-2; TRBD1 agrees at 9 bases. Germline loops: CDR1 SGHRS, CDR2 YFSETQ. The CDR3 loop spans 19 amino acids. J lost 0 bases, V lost 4 bases, and 16 bases had no gene match. For the CDR3, the DNA is TGCGCCAGCAGCCCCGGTCCCCGGACAGGGGTGGATGCTAACTATGGCTACACCCTC. Translation: CASSPGPRTGVDANYGYTL.

V is TRBV18 and J is TRBJ2-1, with D possibly matching TRBD2 (6 bases). Trimming stripped 2 bases from V and 0 bases from J, with 11 bases between. The V gene's germline CDR1 is KGHSH and CDR2 LQKENI. The CDR3 contains 16 residues. The CDR3 spells CASSPWAGSSYNEQFF. For the CDR3, the DNA is TGTGCCAGCTCACCATGGGCGGGAAGCTCCTACAATGAGCAGTTCTTC.

This clonotype was observed a few times. This chain uses TRBV20-1 with TRBJ1-5; D gene unclear. This CDR3 spans 15 amino acids. Trimming pared 3 bases from V and 5 bases from J, leaving 17 bases between. Germline V gives CDR1 DFQATT, CDR2 SNEGSKA (reference sequence). Here the CDR3 reads CSASQDRIADQPQHF. The CDR3, as DNA: TGCAGTGCTAGCCAAGACCGCATAGCCGATCAGCCCCAGCATTTT.

Regarding this clonotype: An end of the junction differs from the germline gene, which may be a read error. The chain is built from TRBV6-5 and TRBJ1-5; TRBD1 might be the D (5 bases). The CDR3 has 15 residues. Germline CDR1 MNHEY, CDR2 SVGAGI. The CDR3 sequence is CASSYPFGDDQPLHF. CDR3 in DNA: TGTGCCAGCAGTTACCCGTTCGGGGACGATCAGCCCCTGCATTTT.

This clonotype has just a few counts. V usage is TRBV20-1 and J usage is TRBJ2-3; D not resolved. The V and J ends lost 6 bases and 4 bases respectively, with 20 bases between them. This CDR3 has 15 amino acids. The germline CDR1 and CDR2 sequences are DFQATT and SNEGSKA (reference sequence). Here the CDR3 reads CSAGRGLAGSDTQYF. In DNA, the CDR3 is TGCAGTGCCGGTCGCGGCCTGGCTGGGTCAGATACGCAGTATTTT.

This clonotype was counted ten times or more. The chain joins TRBV28 to TRBJ2-3; 15 bases are a match to TRBD2. CDR1 is MDHEN, CDR2 SYDVKM, per germline. The CDR3 covers 18 residues. The V and J ends lost 4 bases and 3 bases, in that order; junction bases with no gene match: 8. The CDR3 DNA is TGTGCCAGCAGTTGGGGGCGGACTAGCGGGAGGGTAACAGATACGCAGTATTTT. It encodes CASSWGRTSGRVTDTQYF.

The V call is TRBV24-1, the J call TRBJ1-1; 8 bases are shared with TRBD1. The germline V gene encodes CDR1 KGHDR and CDR2 SFDVKD. The V gene end was trimmed by 6 bases and the J gene end by 4 bases; junction bases not matched to a gene: 0. CDR3 size: 12 residues. DNA for the CDR3: TGTGCCACCAGTCAGGGGGCCACTGAAGCTTTCTTT. This codes for CATSQGATEAFF.

A word on this clonotype: The conserved closing phenylalanine or tryptophan is absent in this CDR3, likely reflecting a read error. The chain employs TRBV6-6 and TRBJ2-2; D is perhaps TRBD1 (5 bases). There are 14 residues in the CDR3. V shed 4 bases and J shed 4 bases, with 10 bases lying between them. CDR1 is MNHNY, CDR2 SVGAGI, per germline (reference sequence). CDR3 in amino acids: CASSSDRSTGELFL. In DNA, the CDR3 is TGTGCCAGCAGTTCTGACAGATCCACCGGGGAGCTGTTTCTT.

There are many counts of this clonotype. This rearrangement joins TRBV5-1 to TRBJ2-3, with D perhaps TRBD1 (6 bases). CDR1 is SGHRS and CDR2 is YFSETQ in the germline V gene. With 1 base removed from V and 5 bases from J, the gap between germline ends came to 14 bases. The CDR3 is made up of 15 amino acids. CDR3 sequence (DNA): TGCGCCAGCAGCTTGAGGGGGACACGGCAAGATACGCAGTATTTT. Amino acid sequence: CASSLRGTRQDTQYF.

The chain combines TRBV24-1 with TRBJ2-3; no definite D call. The CDR3 length is 14 residues. The germline V gene has CDR1 KGHDR and CDR2 SFDVKD. Trimming stripped 2 bases from V and 5 bases from J, with 10 bases between. The CDR3 sequence is CATSDSARLDTQYF. CDR3 bases: TGTGCCACCAGTGATTCTGCCCGTTTAGATACGCAGTATTTT.